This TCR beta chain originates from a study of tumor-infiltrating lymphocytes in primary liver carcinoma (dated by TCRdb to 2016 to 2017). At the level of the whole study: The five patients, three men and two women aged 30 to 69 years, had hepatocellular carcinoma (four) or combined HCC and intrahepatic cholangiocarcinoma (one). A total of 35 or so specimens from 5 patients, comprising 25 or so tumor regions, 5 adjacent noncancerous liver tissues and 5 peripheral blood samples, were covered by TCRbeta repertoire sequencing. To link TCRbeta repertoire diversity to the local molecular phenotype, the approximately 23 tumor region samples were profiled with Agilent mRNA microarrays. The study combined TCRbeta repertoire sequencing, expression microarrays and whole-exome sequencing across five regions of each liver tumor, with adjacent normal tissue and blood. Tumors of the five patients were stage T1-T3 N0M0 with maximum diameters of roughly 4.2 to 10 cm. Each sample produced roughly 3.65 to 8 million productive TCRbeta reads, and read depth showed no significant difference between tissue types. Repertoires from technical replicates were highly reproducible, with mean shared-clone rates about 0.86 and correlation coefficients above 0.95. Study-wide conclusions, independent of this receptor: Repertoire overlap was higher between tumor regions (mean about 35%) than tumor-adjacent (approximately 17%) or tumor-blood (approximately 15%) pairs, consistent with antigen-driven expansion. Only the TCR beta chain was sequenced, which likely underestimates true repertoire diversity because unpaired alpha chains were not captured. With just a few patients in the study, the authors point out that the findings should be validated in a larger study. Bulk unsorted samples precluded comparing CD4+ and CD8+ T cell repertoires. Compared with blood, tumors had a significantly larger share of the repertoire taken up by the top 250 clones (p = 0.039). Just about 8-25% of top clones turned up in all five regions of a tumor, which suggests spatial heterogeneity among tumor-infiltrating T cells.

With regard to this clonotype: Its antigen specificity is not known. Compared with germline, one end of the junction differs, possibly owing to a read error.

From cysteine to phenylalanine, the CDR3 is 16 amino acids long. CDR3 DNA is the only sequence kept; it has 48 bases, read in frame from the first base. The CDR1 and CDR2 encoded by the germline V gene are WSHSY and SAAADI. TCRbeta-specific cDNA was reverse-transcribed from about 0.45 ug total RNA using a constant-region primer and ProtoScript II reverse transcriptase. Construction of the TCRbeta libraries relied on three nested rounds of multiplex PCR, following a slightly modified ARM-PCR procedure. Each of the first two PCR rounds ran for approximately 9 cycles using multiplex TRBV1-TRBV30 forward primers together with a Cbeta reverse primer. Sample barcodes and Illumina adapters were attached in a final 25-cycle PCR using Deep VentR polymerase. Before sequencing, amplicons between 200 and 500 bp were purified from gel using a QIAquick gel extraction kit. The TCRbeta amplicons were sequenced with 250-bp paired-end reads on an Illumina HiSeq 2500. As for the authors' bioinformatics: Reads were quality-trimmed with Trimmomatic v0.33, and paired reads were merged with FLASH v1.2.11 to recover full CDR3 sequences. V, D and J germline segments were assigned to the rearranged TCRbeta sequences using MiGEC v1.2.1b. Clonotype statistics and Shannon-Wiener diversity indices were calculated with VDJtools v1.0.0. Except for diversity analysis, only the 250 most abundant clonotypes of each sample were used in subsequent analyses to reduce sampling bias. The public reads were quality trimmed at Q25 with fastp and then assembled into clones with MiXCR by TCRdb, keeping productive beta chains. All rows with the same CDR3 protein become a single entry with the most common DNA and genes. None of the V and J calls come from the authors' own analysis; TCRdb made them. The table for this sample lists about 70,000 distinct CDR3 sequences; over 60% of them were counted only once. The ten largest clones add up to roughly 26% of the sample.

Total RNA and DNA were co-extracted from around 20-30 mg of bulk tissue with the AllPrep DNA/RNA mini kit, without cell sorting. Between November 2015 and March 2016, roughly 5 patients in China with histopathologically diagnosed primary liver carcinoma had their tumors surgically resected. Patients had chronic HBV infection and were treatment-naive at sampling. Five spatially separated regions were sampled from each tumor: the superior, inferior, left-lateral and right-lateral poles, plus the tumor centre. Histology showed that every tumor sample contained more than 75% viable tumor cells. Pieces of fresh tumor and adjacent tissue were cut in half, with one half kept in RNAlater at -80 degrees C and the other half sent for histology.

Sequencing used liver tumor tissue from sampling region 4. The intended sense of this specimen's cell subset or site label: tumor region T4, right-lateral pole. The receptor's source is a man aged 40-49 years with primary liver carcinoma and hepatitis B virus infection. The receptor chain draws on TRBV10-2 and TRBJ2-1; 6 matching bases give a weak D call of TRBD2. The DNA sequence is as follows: TGCGCCAGCAGTCCCACTACCGGGAGCTCTTACAATGAGCAGTTTTTC. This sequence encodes CASSPTTGSSYNEQFF.